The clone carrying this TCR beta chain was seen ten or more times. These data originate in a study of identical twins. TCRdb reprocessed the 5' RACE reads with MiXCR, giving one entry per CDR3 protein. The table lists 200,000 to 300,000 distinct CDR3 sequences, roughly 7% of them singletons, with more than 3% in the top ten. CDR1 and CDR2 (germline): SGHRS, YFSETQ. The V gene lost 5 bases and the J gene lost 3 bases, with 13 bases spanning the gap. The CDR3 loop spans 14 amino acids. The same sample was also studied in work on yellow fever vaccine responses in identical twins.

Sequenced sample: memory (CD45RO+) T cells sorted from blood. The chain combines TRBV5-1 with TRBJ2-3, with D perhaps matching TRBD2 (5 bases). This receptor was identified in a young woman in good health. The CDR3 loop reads CASSPGSGTDTQYF. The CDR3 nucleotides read TGCGCCAGCAGTCCGGGCAGCGGTACAGATACGCAGTATTTT.